This T cell receptor beta chain was recovered during a study of response to subunit inactivated influenza vaccine (dated by TCRdb to 2016 to 2019). For context, the study as a whole: Deep quantitative T cell receptor repertoire profiling was used in the study to track responses to a trivalent subunit inactivated influenza vaccine. General findings and caveats noted by the study authors: According to the authors, only a limited number of new T cells may be recruited by each seasonal influenza vaccination.

On this clonotype itself: The target of this receptor is not known. No much larger clone is present one base from it, and per-base qualities are unavailable.

For this chain, trimming is 7 bases at the V end and 5 bases at the J end, and the number of junction bases without a gene match is 11. The CDR3 has 14 amino acids, counting the end cysteine and phenylalanine. Just CDR3 DNA is preserved here, 42 bases in frame from base 1. Sequences DFQATT (CDR1) and SNEGSKA (CDR2) are obtained from the germline V gene (reference sequence). The method behind the library was RT-PCR. Sequencing was performed on an Illumina HiSeq 2500. The raw public data were reprocessed by TCRdb itself: fastp quality trimming at Q25, MiXCR clonotype calling, in-frame beta chains only. Each record represents a unique CDR3 protein, reported with the most common genes and DNA among its rows. The sample table holds about 650,000 distinct CDR3 sequences, of which around a sixth were seen once. In total, the top ten clones hold approximately 10% of the sample.

In this chain, TRBV20-1 is recombined with TRBJ2-7, with 10 middle bases fitting TRBD1. The TCR originated in a man between 50 and 59 years old who received an inactivated influenza vaccine. Donor details come from another sample of the same person, matched by shared clones. The sample consisted of PBMCs from blood, taken about 11 days after vaccination. The encoded CDR3 is CSVPTGGAGDEQYF. The sequenced DNA: TGCAGTGTACCGACAGGGGGCGCAGGAGACGAGCAGTACTTC.